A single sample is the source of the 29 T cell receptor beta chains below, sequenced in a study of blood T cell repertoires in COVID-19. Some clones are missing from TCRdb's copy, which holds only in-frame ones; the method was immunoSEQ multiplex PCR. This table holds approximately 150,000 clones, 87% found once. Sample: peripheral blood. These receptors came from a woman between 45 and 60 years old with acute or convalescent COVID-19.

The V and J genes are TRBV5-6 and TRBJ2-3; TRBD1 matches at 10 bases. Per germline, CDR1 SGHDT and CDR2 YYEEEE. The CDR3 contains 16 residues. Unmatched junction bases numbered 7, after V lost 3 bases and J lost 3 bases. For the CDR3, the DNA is TGTGCCAGCAGCTCCCCTTCGGGACAGGGGACAGATACGCAGTATTTT. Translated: CASSSPSGQGTDTQYF. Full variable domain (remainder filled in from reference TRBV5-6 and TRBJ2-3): DAGVTQSPTHLIKTRGQQVTLRCSPKSGHDTVSWYQQALGQGPQFIFQYYEEEERQRGNFPDRFSGHQFPNYSSELNVNALLLGDSALYLCASSSPSGQGTDTQYFGPGTRLTVL.

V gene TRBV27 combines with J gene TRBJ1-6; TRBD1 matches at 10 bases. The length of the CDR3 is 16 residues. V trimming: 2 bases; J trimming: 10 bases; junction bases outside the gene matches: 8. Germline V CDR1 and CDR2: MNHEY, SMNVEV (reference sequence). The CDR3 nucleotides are TGTGCCAGCAGTTTACAACTCCGGGACAGGGGATCACCCCTCCACTTT. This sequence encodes CASSLQLRDRGSPLHF.

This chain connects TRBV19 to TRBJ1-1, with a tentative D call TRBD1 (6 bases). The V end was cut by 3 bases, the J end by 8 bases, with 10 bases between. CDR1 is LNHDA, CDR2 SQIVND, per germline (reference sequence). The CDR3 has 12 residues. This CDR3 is CASSIGTLEAFF. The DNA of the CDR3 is TGTGCCAGTAGTATTGGGACACTAGAAGCTTTCTTT.

CDR3 nucleotide sequence: TGCGCCAGCAGCGTGGGACTAGCGTCCGGTAATGAGCAGTTCTTC. Translated: CASSVGLASGNEQFF. The gene calls are TRBV5-1 and TRBJ2-1, with 10 nucleotides matching TRBD2. The V gene's germline CDR1 is SGHRS and CDR2 YFSETQ. This CDR3 spans 15 amino acids. V lost 4 bases to trimming and J lost 7 bases; unmatched junction nucleotides: 8.

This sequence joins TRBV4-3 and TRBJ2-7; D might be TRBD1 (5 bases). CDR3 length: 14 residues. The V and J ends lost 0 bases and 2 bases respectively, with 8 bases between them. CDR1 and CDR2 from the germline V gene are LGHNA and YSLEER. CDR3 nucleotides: TGCGCCAGCAGCCAAGACTTACAGGCCTACGAGCAGTACTTC. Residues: CASSQDLQAYEQYF.

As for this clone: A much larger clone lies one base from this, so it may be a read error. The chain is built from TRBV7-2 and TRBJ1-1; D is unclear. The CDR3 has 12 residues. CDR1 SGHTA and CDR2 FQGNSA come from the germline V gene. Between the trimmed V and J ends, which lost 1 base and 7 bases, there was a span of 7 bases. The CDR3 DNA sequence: TGTGCCAGCAGCTTAGGAGGTAATGAAGCTTTCTTT. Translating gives CASSLGGNEAFF.

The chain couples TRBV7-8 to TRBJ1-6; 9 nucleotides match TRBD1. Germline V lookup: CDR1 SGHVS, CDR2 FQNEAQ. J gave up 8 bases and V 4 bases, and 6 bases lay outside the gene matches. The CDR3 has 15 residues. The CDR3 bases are TGTGCCAGCAGCTCAACGGACAGGGGATATTCACCCCTCCACTTT. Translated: CASSSTDRGYSPLHF. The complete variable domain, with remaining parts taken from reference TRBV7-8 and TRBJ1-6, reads GAGVSQSPRYKVAKRGQDVALRCDPISGHVSLFWYQQALGQGPEFLTYFQNEAQLDKSGLPSDRFFAERPEGSVSTLKIQRTQQEDSAVYLCASSSTDRGYSPLHFGNGTRLTVT.

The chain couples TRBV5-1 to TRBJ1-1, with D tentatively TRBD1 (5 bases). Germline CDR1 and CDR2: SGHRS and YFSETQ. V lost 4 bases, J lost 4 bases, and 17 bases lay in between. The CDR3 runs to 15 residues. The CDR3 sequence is CASSPQGGGGTEAFF. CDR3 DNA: TGCGCCAGCAGCCCTCAGGGCGGCGGGGGCACTGAAGCTTTCTTT.

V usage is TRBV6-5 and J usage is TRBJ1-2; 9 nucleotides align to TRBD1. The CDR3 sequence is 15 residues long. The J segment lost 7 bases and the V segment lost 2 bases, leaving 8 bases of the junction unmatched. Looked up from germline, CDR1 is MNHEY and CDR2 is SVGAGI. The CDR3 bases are TGTGCCAGCAGTTACAGGATCACAGGGGGCTTTGGCTACACCTTC. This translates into CASSYRITGGFGYTF.

CDR3: CASSPGQVYGYTF. In DNA, the CDR3 is TGTGCCAGCAGCCCGGGACAGGTCTATGGCTACACCTTC. The rearrangement uses TRBV11-2 and TRBJ1-2; 8 nucleotides match TRBD1. The CDR3 loop spans 13 amino acids. With 5 bases clipped from V and 4 bases from J, the junction kept 3 bases outside the gene matches. Germline values: CDR1 SGHAT, CDR2 FQNNGV.

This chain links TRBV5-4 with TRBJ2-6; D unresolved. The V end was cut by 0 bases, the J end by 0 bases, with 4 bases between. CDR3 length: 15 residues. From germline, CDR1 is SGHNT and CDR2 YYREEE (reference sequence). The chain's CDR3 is CASSLDGSGANVLTF. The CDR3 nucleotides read TGTGCCAGCAGCTTGGACGGCTCTGGGGCCAACGTCCTGACTTTC. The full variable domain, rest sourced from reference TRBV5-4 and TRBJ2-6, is ETGVTQSPTHLIKTRGQQVTLRCSSQSGHNTVSWYQQALGQGPQFIFQYYREEENGRGNFPPRFSGLQFPNYSSELNVNALELDDSALYLCASSLDGSGANVLTFGAGSRLTVL.

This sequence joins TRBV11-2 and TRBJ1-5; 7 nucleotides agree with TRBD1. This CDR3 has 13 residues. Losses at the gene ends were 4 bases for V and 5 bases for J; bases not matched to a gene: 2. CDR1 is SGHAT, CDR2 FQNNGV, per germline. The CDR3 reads CASSSQGDQPQHF. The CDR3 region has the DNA TGTGCCAGCAGCTCCCAGGGGGATCAGCCCCAGCATTTT.

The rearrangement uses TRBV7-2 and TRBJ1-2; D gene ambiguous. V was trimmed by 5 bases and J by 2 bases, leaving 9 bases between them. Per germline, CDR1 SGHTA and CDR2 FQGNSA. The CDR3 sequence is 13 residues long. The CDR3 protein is CASSPDGNYGYTF. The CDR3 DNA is TGTGCCAGCAGCCCTGACGGGAACTATGGCTACACCTTC.

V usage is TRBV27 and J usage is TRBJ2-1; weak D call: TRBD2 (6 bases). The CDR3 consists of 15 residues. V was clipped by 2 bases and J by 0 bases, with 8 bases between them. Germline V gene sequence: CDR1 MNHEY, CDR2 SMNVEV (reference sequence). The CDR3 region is CASSLAGNSYNEQFF. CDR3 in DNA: TGTGCCAGCAGTTTAGCGGGAAACTCCTACAATGAGCAGTTCTTC.

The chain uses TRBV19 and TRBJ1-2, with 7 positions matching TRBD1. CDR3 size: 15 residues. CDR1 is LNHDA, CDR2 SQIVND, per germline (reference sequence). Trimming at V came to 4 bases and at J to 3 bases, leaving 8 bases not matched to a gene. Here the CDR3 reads CASSSPAGGYYGYTF. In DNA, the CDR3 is TGTGCCAGTAGTAGTCCGGCAGGGGGTTACTATGGCTACACCTTC.

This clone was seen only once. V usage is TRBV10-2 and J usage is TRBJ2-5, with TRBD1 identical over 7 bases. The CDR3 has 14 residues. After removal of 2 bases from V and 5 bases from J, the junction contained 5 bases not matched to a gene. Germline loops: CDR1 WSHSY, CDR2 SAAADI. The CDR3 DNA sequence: TGCGCCAGCAGTGAGAGGGTCAGGGGGGAGACCCAGTACTTC. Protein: CASSERVRGETQYF.

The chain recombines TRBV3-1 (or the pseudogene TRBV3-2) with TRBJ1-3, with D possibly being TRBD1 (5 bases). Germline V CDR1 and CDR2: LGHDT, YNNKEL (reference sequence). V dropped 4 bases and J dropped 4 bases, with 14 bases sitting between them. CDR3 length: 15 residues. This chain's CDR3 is CASSLGPRQGNTIYF. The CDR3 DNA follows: TGTGCCAGCAGCCTTGGGCCACGACAGGGAAACACCATATATTTT.

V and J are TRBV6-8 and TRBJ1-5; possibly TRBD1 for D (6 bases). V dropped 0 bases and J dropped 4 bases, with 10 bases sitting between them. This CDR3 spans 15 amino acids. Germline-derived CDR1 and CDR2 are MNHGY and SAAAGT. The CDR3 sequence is CASSYSGGGNQPQHF. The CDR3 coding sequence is TGTGCCAGCAGTTACTCGGGAGGGGGAAATCAGCCCCAGCATTTT.

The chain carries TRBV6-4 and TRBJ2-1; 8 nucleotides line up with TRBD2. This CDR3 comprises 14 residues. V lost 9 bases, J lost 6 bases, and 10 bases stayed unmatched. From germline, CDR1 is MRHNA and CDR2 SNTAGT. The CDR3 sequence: CASIAGLYSNEQFF. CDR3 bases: TGTGCCAGTATAGCGGGGCTCTATAGCAATGAGCAGTTCTTC.

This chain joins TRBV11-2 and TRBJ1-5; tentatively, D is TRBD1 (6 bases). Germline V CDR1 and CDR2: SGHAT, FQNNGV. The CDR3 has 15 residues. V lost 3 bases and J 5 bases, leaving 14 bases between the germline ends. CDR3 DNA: TGTGCCAGCAGCTTGGGACATCGAGTAGATCAGCCCCAGCATTTT. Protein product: CASSLGHRVDQPQHF.

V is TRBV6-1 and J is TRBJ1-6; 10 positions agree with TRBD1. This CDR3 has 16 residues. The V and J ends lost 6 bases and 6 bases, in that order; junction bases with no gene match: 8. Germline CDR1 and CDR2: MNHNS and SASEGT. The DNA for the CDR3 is TGTGCCAGCAGGGAACGGGGACAGGGGTTTAATTCACCCCTCCACTTT. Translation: CASRERGQGFNSPLHF.

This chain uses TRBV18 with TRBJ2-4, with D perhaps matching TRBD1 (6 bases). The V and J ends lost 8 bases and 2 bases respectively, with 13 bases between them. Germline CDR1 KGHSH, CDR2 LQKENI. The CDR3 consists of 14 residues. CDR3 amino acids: CASPLWGPKNIQYF. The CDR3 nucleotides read TGTGCCAGCCCCCTGTGGGGGCCCAAAAACATTCAGTACTTC.

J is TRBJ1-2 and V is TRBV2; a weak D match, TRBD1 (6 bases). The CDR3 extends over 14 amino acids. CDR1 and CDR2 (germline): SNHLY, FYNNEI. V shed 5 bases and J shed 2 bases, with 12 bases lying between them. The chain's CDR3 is CASSFAGANYGYTF. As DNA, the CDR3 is TGTGCCAGCAGTTTTGCAGGGGCCAACTATGGCTACACCTTC.

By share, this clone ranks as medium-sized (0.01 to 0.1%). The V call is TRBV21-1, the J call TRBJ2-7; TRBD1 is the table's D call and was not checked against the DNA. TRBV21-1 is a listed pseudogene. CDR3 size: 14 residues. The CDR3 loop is CASSKMEKGREQYF. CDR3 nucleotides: TGTGCCAGCAGCAAAATGGAGAAGGGGCGCGAGCAGTACTTC.

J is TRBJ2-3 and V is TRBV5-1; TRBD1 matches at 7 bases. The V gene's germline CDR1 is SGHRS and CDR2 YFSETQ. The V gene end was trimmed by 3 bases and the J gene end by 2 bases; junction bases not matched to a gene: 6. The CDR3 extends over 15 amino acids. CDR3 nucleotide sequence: TGCGCCAGCAGCTGGCGACAGGGCCTCACAGATACGCAGTATTTT. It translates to CASSWRQGLTDTQYF.

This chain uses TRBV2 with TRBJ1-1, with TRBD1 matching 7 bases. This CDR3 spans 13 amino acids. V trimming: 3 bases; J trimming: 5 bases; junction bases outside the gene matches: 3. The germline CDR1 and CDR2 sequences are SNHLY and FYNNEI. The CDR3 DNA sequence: TGTGCCAGCAGTGACAGGGGGATTACTGAAGCTTTCTTT. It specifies CASSDRGITEAFF.

Here the CDR3 DNA reads TGCGCCAGCAGCACAGGGGACAGGGTCGACGGCTACACCTTC. It codes for CASSTGDRVDGYTF. The rearrangement joins TRBV5-1 to TRBJ1-2, with TRBD1 identical over 9 bases. Trimming cost V 4 bases and J 8 bases; bases outside gene matches: 9. This CDR3 has 14 residues. CDR1 SGHRS and CDR2 YFSETQ come from the germline V gene. Based on the CDR3 plus reference TRBV5-1 and TRBJ1-2, the full variable domain is KAGVTQTPRYLIKTRGQQVTLSCSPISGHRSVSWYQQTPGQGLQFLFEYFSETQRNKGNFPGRFSGRQFSNSRSEMNVSTLELGDSALYLCASSTGDRVDGYTFGSGTRLTVV.

CDR3 sequence reads: CASSLRGLAGANEQYF. CDR3 sequence (DNA): TGTGCCAGCAGCTTGCGTGGACTAGCGGGAGCTAACGAGCAGTACTTC. The J gene is TRBJ2-7, the V gene TRBV5-6, with 13 bases aligning to TRBD2. The ends lost 1 base at V and 5 bases at J; junction bases unmatched: 6. The CDR3 has 16 residues. Germline CDR1 reads SGHDT; CDR2 reads YYEEEE.

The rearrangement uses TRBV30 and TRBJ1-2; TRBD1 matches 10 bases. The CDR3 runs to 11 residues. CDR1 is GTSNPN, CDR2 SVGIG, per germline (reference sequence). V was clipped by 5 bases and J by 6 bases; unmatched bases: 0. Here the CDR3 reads CAWGQGDGYTF. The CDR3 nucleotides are TGTGCCTGGGGACAGGGGGATGGCTACACCTTC.